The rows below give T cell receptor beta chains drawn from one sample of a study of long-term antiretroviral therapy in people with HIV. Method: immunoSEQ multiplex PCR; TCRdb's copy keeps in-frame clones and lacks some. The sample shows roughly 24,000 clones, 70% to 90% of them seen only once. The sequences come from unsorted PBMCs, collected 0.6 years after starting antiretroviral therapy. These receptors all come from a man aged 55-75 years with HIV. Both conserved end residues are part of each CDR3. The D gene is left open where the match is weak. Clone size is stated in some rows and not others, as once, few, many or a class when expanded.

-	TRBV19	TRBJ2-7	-	CASSIVNGYYERQYF	TGTGCCAGTAGTATAGTAAACGGCTACTACGAGCGGCAGTACTTC
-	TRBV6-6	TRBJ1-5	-	CASSPQIGGNQPQHF	TGTGCCAGCAGCCCCCAAATCGGGGGTAATCAGCCCCAGCATTTT
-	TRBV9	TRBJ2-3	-	CASSVVQEVNTDTQYF	TGTGCCAGCAGCGTAGTACAAGAGGTTAACACAGATACGCAGTATTTT
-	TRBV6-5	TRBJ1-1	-	CASLDRLNTEAFF	TGTGCCAGCCTCGACAGATTGAACACTGAAGCTTTCTTT
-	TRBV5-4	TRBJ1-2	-	CASSLEVGMNYGYTF	TGTGCCAGCAGCTTGGAGGTGGGGATGAACTATGGCTACACCTTC
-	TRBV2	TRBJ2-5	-	CASSEVLAETQYF	TGTGCCAGCAGTGAAGTCCTAGCCGAGACCCAGTACTTC
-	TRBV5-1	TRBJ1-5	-	CASSYGTRDLSNQPQHF	TGCGCCAGCAGCTACGGTACCAGGGACCTTAGCAATCAGCCCCAGCATTTT
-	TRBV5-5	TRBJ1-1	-	CASSLRVAGELPFEAFF	TGTGCCAGCAGCCTACGTGTGGCAGGGGAACTACCCTTTGAAGCTTTCTTT
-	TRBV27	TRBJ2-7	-	CASSFFRGYEQYF	TGTGCCAGCAGTTTTTTCAGGGGATACGAGCAGTACTTC
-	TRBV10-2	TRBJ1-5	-	CASSEREAQPQHF	TGCGCCAGCAGTGAGAGGGAGGCACAGCCCCAGCATTTT
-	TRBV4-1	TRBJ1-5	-	CASSPLGVSAEWSNQPQHF	TGCGCCAGCAGCCCTTTGGGGGTTAGCGCCGAGTGGAGCAATCAGCCCCAGCATTTT
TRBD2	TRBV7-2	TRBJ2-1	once	CASSFAASGAYNEQFF	TGTGCCAGCAGCTTCGCGGCCAGCGGGGCCTACAATGAGCAGTTCTTC
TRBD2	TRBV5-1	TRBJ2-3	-	CASSPGLAGGSTDTQYF	TGCGCCAGCAGCCCAGGACTAGCGGGGGGGAGCACAGATACGCAGTATTTT
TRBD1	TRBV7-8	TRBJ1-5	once	CASSDRDRGAVRSNQPQHF	TGTGCCAGCAGCGACCGGGACAGGGGGGCAGTAAGGAGCAATCAGCCCCAGCATTTT
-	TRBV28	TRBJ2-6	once	CASSSLKSSRSGANVLTF	TGTGCCAGCAGTTCCTTAAAATCCTCCCGTTCTGGGGCCAACGTCCTGACTTTC
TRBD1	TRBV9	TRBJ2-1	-	CASSVAPTGGNEQFF	TGTGCCAGCAGCGTAGCGCCGACAGGGGGCAATGAGCAGTTCTTC
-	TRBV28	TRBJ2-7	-	CASSPGGAAYEQYF	TGTGCCAGCAGCCCAGGGGGGGCAGCCTACGAGCAGTACTTC
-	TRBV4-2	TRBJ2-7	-	CASSASTQTSIGYEQYF	TGTGCCAGCAGTGCAAGTACTCAGACCTCGATTGGGTACGAGCAGTACTTC
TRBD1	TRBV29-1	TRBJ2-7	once	CSVRTGAVEQYF	TGCAGCGTTAGGACAGGGGCGGTCGAGCAGTACTTC
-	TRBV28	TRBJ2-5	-	CASRLPGHSQETQYF	TGTGCCAGCAGGCTCCCGGGACACTCACAAGAGACCCAGTACTTC
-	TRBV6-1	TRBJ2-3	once	CASSEDSGVILGTQYF	TGTGCCAGCAGTGAGGACAGCGGGGTTATTCTAGGTACGCAGTATTTT
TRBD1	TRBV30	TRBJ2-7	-	CAWNTLGQVYEQYF	TGTGCCTGGAACACCTTGGGACAGGTCTACGAGCAGTACTTC
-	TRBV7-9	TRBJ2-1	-	CASSRGTPHQGSYNEQFF	TGTGCCAGCAGCCGTGGGACTCCTCATCAGGGCTCCTACAATGAGCAGTTCTTC
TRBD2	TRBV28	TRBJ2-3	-	CASSARGGPDTQYF	TGTGCCAGCAGTGCCCGGGGGGGGCCAGATACGCAGTATTTT
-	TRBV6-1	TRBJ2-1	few	CASSGGGREQFF	TGTGCCAGCAGCGGCGGTGGAAGGGAGCAGTTCTTC
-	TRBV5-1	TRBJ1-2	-	CASSLAVGDPDGYTF	TGCGCCAGCAGCTTGGCCGTAGGGGATCCGGATGGCTACACCTTC
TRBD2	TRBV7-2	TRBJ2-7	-	CASSFVLAGVDEQYF	TGTGCCAGCAGCTTCGTACTAGCGGGGGTCGACGAGCAGTACTTC
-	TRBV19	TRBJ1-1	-	CASNNFQGGTEAFF	TGTGCCAGTAATAACTTTCAGGGTGGCACTGAAGCTTTCTTT
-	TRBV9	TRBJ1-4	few	CASSATYRAGEKLFF	TGTGCCAGCAGCGCAACCTACAGGGCGGGCGAAAAACTGTTTTTT
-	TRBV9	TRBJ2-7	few	CASSVDPGTYEQYF	TGTGCCAGCAGCGTAGATCCAGGGACCTACGAGCAGTACTTC
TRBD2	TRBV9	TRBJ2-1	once	CASSVAGLAVQSSYNEQFF	TGTGCCAGCAGCGTAGCCGGGCTAGCGGTACAAAGCTCCTACAATGAGCAGTTCTTC
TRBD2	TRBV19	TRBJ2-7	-	CASSPLRSGRRNEQYF	TGTGCCAGTAGCCCCCTGAGGAGCGGGAGGCGGAACGAGCAGTACTTC
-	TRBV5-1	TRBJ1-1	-	CASSPLTGGDTEAFF	TGCGCCAGCAGCCCGCTGACAGGAGGGGACACTGAAGCTTTCTTT
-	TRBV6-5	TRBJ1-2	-	CASSRAPSDYGYTF	TGTGCCAGCAGTCGGGCCCCGTCGGACTATGGCTACACCTTC
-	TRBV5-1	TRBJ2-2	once	CASSFPFGQAPTGELFF	TGCGCCAGCAGCTTCCCATTCGGGCAGGCTCCAACCGGGGAGCTGTTTTTT
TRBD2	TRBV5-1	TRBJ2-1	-	CASTFSGNNEQFF	TGCGCCAGCACCTTTAGCGGGAACAATGAGCAGTTCTTC
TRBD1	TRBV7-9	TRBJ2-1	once	CASSLGQGTYNEQFF	TGTGCCAGCAGCTTAGGACAGGGAACCTACAATGAGCAGTTCTTC
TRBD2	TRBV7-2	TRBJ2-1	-	CASSQGLAGDEQFF	TGTGCCAGCAGCCAGGGACTAGCGGGGGATGAGCAGTTCTTC
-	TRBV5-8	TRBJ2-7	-	CASSFERYEQYF	TGTGCCAGCAGCTTTGAACGCTACGAGCAGTACTTC
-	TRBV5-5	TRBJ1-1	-	CASSLEGGSTEAFF	TGTGCCAGCAGCTTGGAAGGGGGTTCCACTGAAGCTTTCTTT
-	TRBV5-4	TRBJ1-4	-	CASSLGLTGEKLFF	TGTGCCAGCAGCTTAGGATTGACTGGTGAAAAACTGTTTTTT
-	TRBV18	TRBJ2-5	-	CASSPPKPGLETQYF	TGTGCCAGCTCACCACCGAAGCCAGGGTTGGAGACCCAGTACTTC
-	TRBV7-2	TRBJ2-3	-	CASSSDGSTDTQYF	TGTGCCAGCAGCTCAGACGGGAGCACAGATACGCAGTATTTT